A single sample is the source of the 15 T cell receptor beta chains below, sequenced in a study of blood T cell repertoires in COVID-19. TCRdb keeps only in-frame clones here, not all; method: immunoSEQ multiplex PCR. The data contain 68,000 or so clones, around nine tenths of them singletons. Specimen: peripheral blood. These receptor sequences come from a man aged 35 to 55 with COVID-19, enrolled during active disease.

The chain uses TRBV30 and TRBJ2-5, with D uncertain. Looked up from germline, CDR1 is GTSNPN and CDR2 is SVGIG (reference sequence). The CDR3 covers 14 residues. Trimming took off 3 bases at V and 2 bases at J, with 13 bases between the two ends. CDR3 nucleotides: TGTGCCTGGAGCTCCCAGGTGATTCAAGAGACCCAGTACTTC. Its translation: CAWSSQVIQETQYF. Combining the CDR3 with reference TRBV30 and TRBJ2-5 gives the whole variable domain SQTIHQWPATLVQPVGSPLSLECTVEGTSNPNLYWYRQAAGRGLQLLFYSVGIGQISSEVPQNLSASRPQDRQFILSSKKLLLSDSGFYLCAWSSQVIQETQYFGPGTRLLVL.

The chain recombines TRBV12-5 with TRBJ2-1; TRBD2 might be the D (5 bases). CDR3 length: 16 residues. Between the trimmed V and J ends, which lost 4 bases and 5 bases, there was a span of 18 bases. Germline-derived CDR1 and CDR2 are LGHNT and FRNRAP. CDR3 amino acids: CASGSDSGPLDNEQFF. The CDR3 coding sequence is TGTGCTAGTGGTTCGGACTCGGGCCCTCTCGACAATGAGCAGTTCTTC.

This chain links TRBV5-1 with TRBJ1-2, with unresolved D. The CDR3 is 14 amino acids. Trimming left V 4 bases short and J 0 bases short, with 10 bases between. Germline loops: CDR1 SGHRS, CDR2 YFSETQ. The CDR3 region is CASSRTGTNYGYTF. The CDR3 DNA reads as TGCGCCAGCAGCAGGACGGGGACTAACTATGGCTACACCTTC. Drawing the rest from reference TRBV5-1 and TRBJ1-2, the complete variable domain is KAGVTQTPRYLIKTRGQQVTLSCSPISGHRSVSWYQQTPGQGLQFLFEYFSETQRNKGNFPGRFSGRQFSNSRSEMNVSTLELGDSALYLCASSRTGTNYGYTFGSGTRLTVV.

This chain joins TRBV10-3 and TRBJ2-5; TRBD1 aligns across 8 bases. V was clipped by 6 bases and J by 5 bases; unmatched bases: 17. This CDR3 is built from 17 residues. The germline gives CDR1 ENHRY, CDR2 SYGVKD. The CDR3 here is CAIRPASQAGGRETQYF. The DNA of the CDR3 is TGTGCCATCAGACCCGCCAGCCAGGCAGGGGGCAGGGAGACCCAGTACTTC.

This chain connects TRBV18 to TRBJ1-3; 8 positions match TRBD1. The CDR3 length is 16 residues. In germline, CDR1 is KGHSH, CDR2 LQKENI. Trimming at V came to 0 bases and at J to 4 bases, leaving 5 bases not matched to a gene. The CDR3 sequence: CASSPPRQGTGNTIYF. In DNA form, the CDR3 reads TGTGCCAGCTCACCACCAAGACAGGGGACGGGAAACACCATATATTTT.

The chain combines TRBV18 with TRBJ2-7, with TRBD1 matching over 7 bases. With V trimmed by 2 bases and J by 2 bases, 6 bases remained unmatched. The CDR3 spans 15 residues. The germline V gene encodes CDR1 KGHSH and CDR2 LQKENI. The CDR3 region has the DNA TGTGCCAGCTCACCAGGGACAGTAGGCACCTACGAGCAGTACTTC. It yields the protein CASSPGTVGTYEQYF.

V is TRBV12-5 and J is TRBJ2-2; D unresolved. V lost 1 base, J lost 2 bases, and 14 bases lay in between. The germline V gene has CDR1 LGHNT and CDR2 FRNRAP. The CDR3 sequence is 17 residues long. CDR3 residues: CASGLDGYSTNTGELFF. In DNA form, the CDR3 reads TGTGCTAGTGGTTTGGACGGGTACTCCACCAACACCGGGGAGCTGTTTTTT.

CDR3 sequence: CASSFEGTDNSPLHF. DNA of the CDR3: TGTGCCAGCAGCTTCGAGGGGACAGATAATTCACCCCTCCACTTT. J is TRBJ1-6 and V is TRBV5-5, with 7 bases fitting TRBD1. The junction had 4 bases not matched to a gene; V was cut back by 2 bases and J by 5 bases. The CDR3 spans 15 residues. Looked up from germline, CDR1 is SGHKS and CDR2 is YYEKEE (reference sequence). Full variable domain (outside the CDR3, taken from reference TRBV5-5 and TRBJ1-6): DAGVTQSPTHLIKTRGQQVTLRCSPISGHKSVSWYQQVLGQGPQFIFQYYEKEERGRGNFPDRFSARQFPNYSSELNVNALLLGDSALYLCASSFEGTDNSPLHFGNGTRLTVT.

The rearrangement links TRBV19 to TRBJ1-6, with 7 bases lining up with TRBD1. The CDR3 loop spans 14 amino acids. Trimming removed 8 bases from V and 6 bases from J; junction bases left unmatched: 7. Germline assignment: CDR1 LNHDA and CDR2 SQIVND (reference sequence). The DNA of the CDR3 is TGTGCCAGTTCTCCGACAGGGCCTAATTCACCCCTCCACTTT. Residues: CASSPTGPNSPLHF.

The V call is TRBV30, the J call TRBJ2-1; TRBD2 might be the D (7 bases). The germline V gene encodes CDR1 GTSNPN and CDR2 SVGIG (reference sequence). With 3 bases removed from V and 11 bases from J, the gap between germline ends came to 20 bases. CDR3 length: 14 residues. CDR3 sequence (DNA): TGTGCCTGGAGGGGGGGGGCCAGGGGAAGTAAGCAGTTCTTC. Encoded protein: CAWRGGARGSKQFF. Combining the CDR3 with reference TRBV30 and TRBJ2-1 gives the whole variable domain SQTIHQWPATLVQPVGSPLSLECTVEGTSNPNLYWYRQAAGRGLQLLFYSVGIGQISSEVPQNLSASRPQDRQFILSSKKLLLSDSGFYLCAWRGGARGSKQFFGPGTRLTVL.

The rearrangement uses TRBV3-1 (or the pseudogene TRBV3-2) and TRBJ2-1, with a tentative D call TRBD1 (5 bases). V shed 0 bases and J shed 10 bases, with 10 bases lying between them. The CDR3 contains 13 residues. The germline V gene has CDR1 LGHDT and CDR2 YNNKEL (reference sequence). The CDR3 protein is CASSQDRGREQFF. CDR3 nucleotides: TGTGCCAGCAGCCAAGATAGGGGTAGGGAGCAGTTCTTC.

J is TRBJ2-4 and V is TRBV28; D may be TRBD2 (5 bases). Trimming cost V 5 bases and J 4 bases, with 15 bases left between them. The germline gives CDR1 MDHEN, CDR2 SYDVKM. The CDR3 consists of 15 residues. The CDR3, as DNA: TGTGCCAGCAGTCCCCCGGACGGAGGAAAAAACATTCAGTACTTC. Protein product: CASSPPDGGKNIQYF.

This clone was seen a single time. This rearrangement joins TRBV6-5 to TRBJ1-1, with 8 positions matching TRBD1. Trimming took 3 bases from V and 6 from J; bases not matched to a gene: 3. The germline gives CDR1 MNHEY, CDR2 SVGAGI. The CDR3 has 13 amino acids. CDR3 protein: CASSYGQGPEAFF. CDR3 DNA: TGTGCCAGCAGTTATGGACAGGGACCTGAAGCTTTCTTT.

The V and J genes are TRBV29-1 and TRBJ2-1, with D tentatively TRBD1 (6 bases). Trimming stripped 7 bases from V and 7 bases from J, with 14 bases between. Per germline, CDR1 SQVTM and CDR2 ANQGSEA. The CDR3 has 12 residues. CDR3 nucleotide sequence: TGCAGCGCCCGGACAGTCGGGAATGAGCAGTTCTTC. It is translated as CSARTVGNEQFF.

This clone showed up just once. The chain uses TRBV5-1 and TRBJ2-3; possibly TRBD1 for D (6 bases). V was trimmed by 0 bases and J by 6 bases, leaving 14 bases between them. Germline lookup yields CDR1 SGHRS and CDR2 YFSETQ. This CDR3 is 15 amino acids long. The CDR3: CASSLGAGETDTQYF. In nucleotides, the CDR3 is TGCGCCAGCAGCTTGGGGGCAGGGGAGACGGATACGCAGTATTTT.